This TCR beta chain was identified during a study of blood T cells in healthy people across ages. Broader study findings: Whereas aged donors had fewer naive CD4+ cells, long-lived donors had more of them and higher diversity. Not knowing donor CMV status may have confounded expanded clonotype changes.

The CDR3 loop spans 18 amino acids. It was with a sample-barcoded 5' primer and a J-beta primer mix that a second PCR of about 7 to 12 cycles was run. One entry per CDR3 protein results from TCRdb running MiXCR on the 5' RACE reads. Of roughly 800,000 distinct CDR3 sequences listed, roughly 50% were seen once; the top ten hold roughly 22%. Each donor gave 9.5 to 10 milliliters of peripheral blood. This clonotype showed up many times. Its antigen is unidentified. Specimen: blood. The genes are TRBV21-1 and TRBJ2-3; the DNA was not compared with TRBD1, the D call given in the table. TRBV21-1 is tagged as a pseudogene. This clonotype was obtained from a man younger than 45 in good health. In DNA form, the CDR3 reads TGTGCCAGCAGCTCCAGGCCCAGGACAGGGGATAGCACAGATACGCAGTATTTT. Residues: CASSSRPRTGDSTDTQYF.